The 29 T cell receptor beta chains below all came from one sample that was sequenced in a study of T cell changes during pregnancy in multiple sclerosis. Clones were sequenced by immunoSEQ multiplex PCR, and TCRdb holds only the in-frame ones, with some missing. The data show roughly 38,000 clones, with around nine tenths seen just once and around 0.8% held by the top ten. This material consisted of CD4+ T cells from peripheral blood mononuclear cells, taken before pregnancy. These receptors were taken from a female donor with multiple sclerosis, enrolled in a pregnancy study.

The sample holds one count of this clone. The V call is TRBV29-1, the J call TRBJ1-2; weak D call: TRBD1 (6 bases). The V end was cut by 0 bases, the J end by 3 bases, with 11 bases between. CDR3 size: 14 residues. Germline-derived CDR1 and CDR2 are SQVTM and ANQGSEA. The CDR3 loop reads CSVEDFYRDYGYTF. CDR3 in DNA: TGCAGCGTTGAAGACTTTTACAGGGACTATGGCTACACCTTC.

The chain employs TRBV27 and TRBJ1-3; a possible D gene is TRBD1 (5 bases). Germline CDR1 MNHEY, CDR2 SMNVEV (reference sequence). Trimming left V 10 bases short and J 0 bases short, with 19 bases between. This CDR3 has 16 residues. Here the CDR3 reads CATHDLSGFSGNTIYF. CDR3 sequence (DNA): TGTGCCACTCACGACCTTTCAGGGTTCTCTGGAAACACCATATATTTT.

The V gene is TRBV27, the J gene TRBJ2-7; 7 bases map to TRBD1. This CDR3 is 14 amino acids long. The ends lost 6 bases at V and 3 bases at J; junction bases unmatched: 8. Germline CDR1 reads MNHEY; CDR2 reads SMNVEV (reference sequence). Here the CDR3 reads CASSRRQGGYEQYF. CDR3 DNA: TGTGCCAGCAGCCGAAGACAGGGCGGCTACGAGCAGTACTTC.

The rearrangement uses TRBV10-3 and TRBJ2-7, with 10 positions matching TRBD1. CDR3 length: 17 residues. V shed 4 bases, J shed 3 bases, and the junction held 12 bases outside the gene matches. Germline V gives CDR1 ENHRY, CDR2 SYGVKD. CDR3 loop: CAISARRGQGVLYEQYF. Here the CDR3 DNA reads TGTGCCATCAGTGCACGCCGAGGACAGGGGGTTCTCTACGAGCAGTACTTC.

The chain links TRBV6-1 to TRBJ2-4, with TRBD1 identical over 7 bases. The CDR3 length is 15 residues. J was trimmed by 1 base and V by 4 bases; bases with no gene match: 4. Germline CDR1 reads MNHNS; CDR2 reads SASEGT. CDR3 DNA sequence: TGTGCCAGCAGTGCCTCGGGACAGGCCAAAAACATTCAGTACTTC. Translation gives CASSASGQAKNIQYF.

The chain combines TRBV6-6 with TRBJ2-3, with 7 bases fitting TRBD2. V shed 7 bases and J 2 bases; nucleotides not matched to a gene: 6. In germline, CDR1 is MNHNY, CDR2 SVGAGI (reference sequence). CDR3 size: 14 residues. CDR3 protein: CASTWGGTTDTQYF. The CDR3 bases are TGTGCCAGCACCTGGGGGGGAACCACAGATACGCAGTATTTT.

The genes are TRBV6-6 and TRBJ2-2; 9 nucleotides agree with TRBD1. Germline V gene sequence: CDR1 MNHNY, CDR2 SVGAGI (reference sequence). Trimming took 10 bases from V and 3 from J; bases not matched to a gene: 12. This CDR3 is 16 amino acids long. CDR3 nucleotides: TGTGCCACCTCCCGAACAGGGGGCCTCGACACCGGGGAGCTGTTTTTT. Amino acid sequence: CATSRTGGLDTGELFF.

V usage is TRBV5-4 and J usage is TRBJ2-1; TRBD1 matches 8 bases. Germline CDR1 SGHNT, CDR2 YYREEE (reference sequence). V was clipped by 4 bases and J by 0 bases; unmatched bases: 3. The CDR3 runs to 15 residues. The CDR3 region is CASSPGQGSYNEQFF. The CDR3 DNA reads TGTGCCAGCAGCCCTGGACAGGGCTCCTACAATGAGCAGTTCTTC.

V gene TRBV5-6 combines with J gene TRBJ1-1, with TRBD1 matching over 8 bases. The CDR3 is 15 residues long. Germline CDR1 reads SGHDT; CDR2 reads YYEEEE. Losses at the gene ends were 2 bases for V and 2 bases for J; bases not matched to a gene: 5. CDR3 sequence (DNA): TGTGCCAGCAGCTTCTGGACAGGGCAAAACACTGAAGCTTTCTTT. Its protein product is CASSFWTGQNTEAFF.

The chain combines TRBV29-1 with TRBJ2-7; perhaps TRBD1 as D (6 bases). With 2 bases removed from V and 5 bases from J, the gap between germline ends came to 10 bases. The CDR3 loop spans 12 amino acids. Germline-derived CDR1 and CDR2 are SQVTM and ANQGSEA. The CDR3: CSVERGTNEQYF. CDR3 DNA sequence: TGCAGCGTTGAAAGGGGGACCAACGAGCAGTACTTC.

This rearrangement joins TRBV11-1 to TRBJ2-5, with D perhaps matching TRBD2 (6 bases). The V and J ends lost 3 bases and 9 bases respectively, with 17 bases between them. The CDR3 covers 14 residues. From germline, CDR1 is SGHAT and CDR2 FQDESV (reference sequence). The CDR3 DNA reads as TGTGCCAGCAGCTTTGGAGGGAATGGAAAGGCCCAGTACTTC. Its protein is CASSFGGNGKAQYF.

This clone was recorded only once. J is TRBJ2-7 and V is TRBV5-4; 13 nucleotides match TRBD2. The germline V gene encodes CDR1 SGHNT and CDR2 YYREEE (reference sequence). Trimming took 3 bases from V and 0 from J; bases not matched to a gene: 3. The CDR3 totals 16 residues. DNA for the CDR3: TGTGCCAGCAGCTCCTGGACTAGCGGGGGCTCCTACGAGCAGTACTTC. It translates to CASSSWTSGGSYEQYF.

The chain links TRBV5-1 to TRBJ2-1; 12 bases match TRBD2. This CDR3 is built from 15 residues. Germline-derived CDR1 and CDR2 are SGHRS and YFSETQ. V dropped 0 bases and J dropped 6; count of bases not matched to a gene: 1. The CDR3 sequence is CASSLGLAGANEQFF. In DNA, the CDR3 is TGCGCCAGCAGCTTGGGACTAGCGGGAGCCAATGAGCAGTTCTTC.

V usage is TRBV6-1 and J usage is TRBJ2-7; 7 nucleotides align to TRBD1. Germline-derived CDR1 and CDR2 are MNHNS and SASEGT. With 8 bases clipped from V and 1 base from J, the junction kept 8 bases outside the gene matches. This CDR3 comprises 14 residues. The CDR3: CASVRGGQSYEQYF. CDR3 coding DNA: TGTGCCAGCGTCCGAGGGGGACAGTCCTACGAGCAGTACTTC.

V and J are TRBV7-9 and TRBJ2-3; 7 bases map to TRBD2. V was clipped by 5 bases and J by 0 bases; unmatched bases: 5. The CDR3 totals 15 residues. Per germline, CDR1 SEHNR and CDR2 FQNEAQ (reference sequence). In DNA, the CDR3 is TGTGCCAGCAGCCCCAGCGGGACTAGCACAGATACGCAGTATTTT. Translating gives CASSPSGTSTDTQYF.

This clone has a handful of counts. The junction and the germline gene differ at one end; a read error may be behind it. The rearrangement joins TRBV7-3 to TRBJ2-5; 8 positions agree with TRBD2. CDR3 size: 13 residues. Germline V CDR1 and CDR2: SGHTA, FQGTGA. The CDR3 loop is CASSITGGKTQYF. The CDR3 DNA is TGTGCCAGCAGCATAACGGGGGGGAAGACCCAGTACTTC.

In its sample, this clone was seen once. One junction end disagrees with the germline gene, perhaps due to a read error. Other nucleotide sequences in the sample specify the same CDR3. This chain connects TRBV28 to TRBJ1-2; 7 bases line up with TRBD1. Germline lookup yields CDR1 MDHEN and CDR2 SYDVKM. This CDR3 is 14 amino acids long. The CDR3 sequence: CASSFPPTGYGYTF. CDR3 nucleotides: TGTGCCAGCAGTTTCCCCCCGACAGGGTATGGTTACACCTTC.

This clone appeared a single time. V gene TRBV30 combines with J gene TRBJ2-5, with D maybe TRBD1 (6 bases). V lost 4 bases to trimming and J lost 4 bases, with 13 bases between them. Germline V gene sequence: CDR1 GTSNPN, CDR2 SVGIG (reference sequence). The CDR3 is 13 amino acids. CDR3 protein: CAWKIQGLETQYF. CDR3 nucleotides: TGTGCCTGGAAGATACAGGGTCTAGAGACCCAGTACTTC.

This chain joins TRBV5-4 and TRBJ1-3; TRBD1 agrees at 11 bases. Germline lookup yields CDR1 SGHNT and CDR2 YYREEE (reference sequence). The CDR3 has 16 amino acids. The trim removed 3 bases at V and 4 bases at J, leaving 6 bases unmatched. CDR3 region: CASSSGQGAVGNTIYF. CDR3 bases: TGTGCCAGCAGCTCCGGACAGGGGGCTGTCGGAAACACCATATATTTT.

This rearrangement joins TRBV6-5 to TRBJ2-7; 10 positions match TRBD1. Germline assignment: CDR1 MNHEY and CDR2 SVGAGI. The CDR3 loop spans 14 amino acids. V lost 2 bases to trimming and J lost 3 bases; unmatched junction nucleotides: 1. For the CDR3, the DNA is TGTGCCAGCAGTTACGGGACAGGGGTCTACGAGCAGTACTTC. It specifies CASSYGTGVYEQYF.

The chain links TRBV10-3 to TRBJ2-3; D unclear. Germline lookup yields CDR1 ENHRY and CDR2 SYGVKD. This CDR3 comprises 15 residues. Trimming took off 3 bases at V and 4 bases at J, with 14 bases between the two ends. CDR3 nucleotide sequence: TGTGCCATCAGTGATCCCCGGGTCCCAGCAGATACGCAGTATTTT. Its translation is CAISDPRVPADTQYF.

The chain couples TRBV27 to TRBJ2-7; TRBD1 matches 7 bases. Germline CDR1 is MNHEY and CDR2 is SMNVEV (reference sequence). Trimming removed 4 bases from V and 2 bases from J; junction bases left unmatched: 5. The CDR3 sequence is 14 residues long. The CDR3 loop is CASSSSTGPYEQYF. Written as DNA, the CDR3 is TGTGCCAGCAGTTCGTCGACAGGGCCCTACGAGCAGTACTTC.

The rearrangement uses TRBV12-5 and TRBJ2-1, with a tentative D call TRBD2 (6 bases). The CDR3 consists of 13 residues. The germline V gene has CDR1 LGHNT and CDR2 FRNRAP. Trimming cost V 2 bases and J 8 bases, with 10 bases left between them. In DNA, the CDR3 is TGTGCTAGTGGTTTGTCGGGAGTGGATGAGCAGTTCTTC. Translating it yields CASGLSGVDEQFF. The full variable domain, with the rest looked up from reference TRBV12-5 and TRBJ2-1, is DARVTQTPRHKVTEMGQEVTMRCQPILGHNTVFWYRQTMMQGLELLAYFRNRAPLDDSGMPKDRFSAEMPDATLATLKIQPSEPRDSAVYFCASGLSGVDEQFFGPGTRLTVL.

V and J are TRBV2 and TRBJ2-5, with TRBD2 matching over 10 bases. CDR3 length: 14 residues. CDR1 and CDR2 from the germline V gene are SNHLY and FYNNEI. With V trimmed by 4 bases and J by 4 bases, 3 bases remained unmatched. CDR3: CASSGRTSGETQYF. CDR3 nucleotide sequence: TGTGCCAGCAGTGGACGGACTAGCGGAGAGACCCAGTACTTC.

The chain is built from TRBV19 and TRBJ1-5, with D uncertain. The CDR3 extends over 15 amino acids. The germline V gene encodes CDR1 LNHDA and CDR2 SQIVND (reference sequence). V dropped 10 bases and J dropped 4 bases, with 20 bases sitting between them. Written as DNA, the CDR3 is TGTGCCACCTCAGCGGGCGCGGTATTGAATCAGCCCCAGCATTTT. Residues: CATSAGAVLNQPQHF. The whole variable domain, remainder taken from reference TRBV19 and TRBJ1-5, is DGGITQSPKYLFRKEGQNVTLSCEQNLNHDAMYWYRQDPGQGLRLIYYSQIVNDFQKGDIAEGYSVSREKKESFPLTVTSAQKNPTAFYLCATSAGAVLNQPQHFGDGTRLSIL.

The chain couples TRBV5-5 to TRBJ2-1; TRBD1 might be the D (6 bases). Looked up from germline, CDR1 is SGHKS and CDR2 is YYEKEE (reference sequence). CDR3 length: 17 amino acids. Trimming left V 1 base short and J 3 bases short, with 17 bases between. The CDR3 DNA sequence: TGTGCCAGCAGCTTGAGGGGGTCCCAGCTTGACTACAATGAGCAGTTCTTC. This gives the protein CASSLRGSQLDYNEQFF.

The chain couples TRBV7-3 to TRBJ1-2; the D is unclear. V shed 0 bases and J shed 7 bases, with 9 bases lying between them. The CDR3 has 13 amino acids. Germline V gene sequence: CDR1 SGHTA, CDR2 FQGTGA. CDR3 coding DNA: TGTGCCAGCAGCTTAACGCCCGGAGTTGGCTACACCTTC. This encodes CASSLTPGVGYTF.

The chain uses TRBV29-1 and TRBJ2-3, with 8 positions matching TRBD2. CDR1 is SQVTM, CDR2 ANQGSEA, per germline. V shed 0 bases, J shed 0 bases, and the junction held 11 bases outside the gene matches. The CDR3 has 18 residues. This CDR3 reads CSVEDRTRAGVSTDTQYF. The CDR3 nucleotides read TGCAGCGTTGAAGATCGAACGAGAGCGGGAGTTAGCACAGATACGCAGTATTTT.

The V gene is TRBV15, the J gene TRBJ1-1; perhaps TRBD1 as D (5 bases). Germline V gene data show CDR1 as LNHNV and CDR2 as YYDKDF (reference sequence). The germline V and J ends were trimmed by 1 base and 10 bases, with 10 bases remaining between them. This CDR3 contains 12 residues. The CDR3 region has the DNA TGTGCCACCAGCAGAGCTGCCGGGGGAGCTTTCTTT. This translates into CATSRAAGGAFF.